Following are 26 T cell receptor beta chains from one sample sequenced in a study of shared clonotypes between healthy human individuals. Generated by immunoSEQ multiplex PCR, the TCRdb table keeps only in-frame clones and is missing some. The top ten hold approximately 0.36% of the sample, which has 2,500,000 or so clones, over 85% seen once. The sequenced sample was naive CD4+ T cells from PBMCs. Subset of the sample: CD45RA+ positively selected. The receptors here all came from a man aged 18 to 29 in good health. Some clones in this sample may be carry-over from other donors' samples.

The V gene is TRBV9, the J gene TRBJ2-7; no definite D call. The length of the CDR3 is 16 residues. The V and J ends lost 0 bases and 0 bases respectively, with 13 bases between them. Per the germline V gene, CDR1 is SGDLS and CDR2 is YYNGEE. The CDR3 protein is CASSVAPADNSYEQYF. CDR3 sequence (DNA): TGTGCCAGCAGCGTAGCCCCGGCAGACAACTCCTACGAGCAGTACTTC.

The CDR3 DNA reads TGTGCTAGTGGTTCGAGCAACTCTGGAAACACCATATATTTT. Protein product: CASGSSNSGNTIYF. The chain is built from TRBV12-5 and TRBJ1-3; D not certain. V dropped 4 bases and J dropped 0 bases, with 7 bases sitting between them. The germline CDR1 and CDR2 sequences are LGHNT and FRNRAP. CDR3 length: 14 residues.

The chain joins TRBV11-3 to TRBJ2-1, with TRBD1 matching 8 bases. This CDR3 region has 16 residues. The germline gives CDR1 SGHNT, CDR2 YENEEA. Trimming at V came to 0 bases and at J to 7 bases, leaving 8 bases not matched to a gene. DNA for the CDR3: TGTGCCAGCAGCTTAGAGTCAGGGGGCGCAGGGAATGAGCAGTTCTTC. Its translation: CASSLESGGAGNEQFF. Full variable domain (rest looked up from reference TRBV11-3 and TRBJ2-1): EAGVVQSPRYKIIEKKQPVAFWCNPISGHNTLYWYLQNLGQGPELLIRYENEEAVDDSQLPKDRFSAERLKGVDSTLKIQPAELGDSAVYLCASSLESGGAGNEQFFGPGTRLTVL.

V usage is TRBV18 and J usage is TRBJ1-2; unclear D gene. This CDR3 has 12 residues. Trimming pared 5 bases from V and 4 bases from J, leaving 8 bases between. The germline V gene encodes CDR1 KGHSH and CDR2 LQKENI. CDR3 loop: CASSRPTYGYTF. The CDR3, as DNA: TGTGCCAGCTCAAGACCCACCTATGGCTACACCTTC.

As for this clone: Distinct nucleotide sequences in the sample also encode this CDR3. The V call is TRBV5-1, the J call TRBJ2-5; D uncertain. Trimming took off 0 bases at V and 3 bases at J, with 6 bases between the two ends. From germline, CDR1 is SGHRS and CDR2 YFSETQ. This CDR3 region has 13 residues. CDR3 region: CASSLGSEETQYF. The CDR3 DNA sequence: TGCGCCAGCAGCTTGGGAAGCGAAGAGACCCAGTACTTC.

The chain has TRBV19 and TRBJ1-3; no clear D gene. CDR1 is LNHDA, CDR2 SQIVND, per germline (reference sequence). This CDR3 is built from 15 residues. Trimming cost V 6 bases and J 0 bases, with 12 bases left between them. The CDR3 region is CASSVELSSGNTIYF. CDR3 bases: TGTGCCAGTAGCGTAGAGTTGAGCTCTGGAAACACCATATATTTT.

The CDR3 loop reads CASSFYLAGVYEQYF. The CDR3 region has the DNA TGTGCCAGCAGTTTCTACCTAGCGGGCGTCTACGAGCAGTACTTC. The V and J genes are TRBV27 and TRBJ2-7, with 8 bases that match TRBD2. With 3 bases clipped from V and 3 bases from J, the junction kept 7 bases outside the gene matches. The CDR3 runs to 15 residues. Germline V lookup: CDR1 MNHEY, CDR2 SMNVEV (reference sequence).

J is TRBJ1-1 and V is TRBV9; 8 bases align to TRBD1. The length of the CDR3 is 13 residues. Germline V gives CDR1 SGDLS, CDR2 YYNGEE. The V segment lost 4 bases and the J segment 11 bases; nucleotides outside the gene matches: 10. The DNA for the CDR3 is TGTGCCAGCAGCCCCCGGGACAGGTCGTGGGCTTTCTTT. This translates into CASSPRDRSWAFF.

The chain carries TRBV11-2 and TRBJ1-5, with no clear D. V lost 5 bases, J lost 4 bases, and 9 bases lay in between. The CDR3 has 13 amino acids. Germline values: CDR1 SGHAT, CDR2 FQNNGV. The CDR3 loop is CASSRGVNQPQHF. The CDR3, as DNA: TGTGCCAGCAGCCGGGGAGTAAATCAGCCCCAGCATTTT.

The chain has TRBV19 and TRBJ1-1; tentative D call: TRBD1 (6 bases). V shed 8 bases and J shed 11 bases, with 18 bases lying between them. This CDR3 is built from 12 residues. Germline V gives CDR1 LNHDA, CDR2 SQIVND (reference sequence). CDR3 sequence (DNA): TGTGCCAGTTATTCGGAAGGGGGGAAGGCTTTCTTT. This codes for CASYSEGGKAFF.

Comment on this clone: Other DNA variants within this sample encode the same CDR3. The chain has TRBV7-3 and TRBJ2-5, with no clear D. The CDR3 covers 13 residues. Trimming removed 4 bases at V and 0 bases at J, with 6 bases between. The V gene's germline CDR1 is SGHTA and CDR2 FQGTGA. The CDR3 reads CASSSGYQETQYF. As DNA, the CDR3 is TGTGCCAGCAGCTCCGGCTACCAAGAGACCCAGTACTTC.

DNA of the CDR3: TGCAGCGTTGCCGACAGGGCGCCCGGGGAGCTGTTTTTT. Encoded protein: CSVADRAPGELFF. V usage is TRBV29-1 and J usage is TRBJ2-2; the match to TRBD1 covers 7 bases. This CDR3 spans 13 amino acids. V lost 4 bases and J lost 6; bases outside the gene matches: 5. Looked up from germline, CDR1 is SQVTM and CDR2 is ANQGSEA.

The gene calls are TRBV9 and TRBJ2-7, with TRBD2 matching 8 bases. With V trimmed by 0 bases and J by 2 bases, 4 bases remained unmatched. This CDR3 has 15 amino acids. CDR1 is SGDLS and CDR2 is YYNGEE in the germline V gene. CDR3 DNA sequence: TGTGCCAGCAGCGTAGCTGGTAGCGGGACCTACGAGCAGTACTTC. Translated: CASSVAGSGTYEQYF.

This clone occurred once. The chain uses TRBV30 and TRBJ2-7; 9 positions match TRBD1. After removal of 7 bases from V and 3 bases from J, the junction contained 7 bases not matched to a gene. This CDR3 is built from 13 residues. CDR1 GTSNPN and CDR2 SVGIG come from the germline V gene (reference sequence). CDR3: CALGQGLLYEQYF. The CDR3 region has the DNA TGTGCCTTGGGACAGGGACTACTCTACGAGCAGTACTTC.

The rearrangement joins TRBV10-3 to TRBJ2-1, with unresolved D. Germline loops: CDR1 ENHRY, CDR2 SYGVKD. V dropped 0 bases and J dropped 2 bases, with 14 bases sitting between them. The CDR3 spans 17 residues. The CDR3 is CAISESAGRQTYNEQFF. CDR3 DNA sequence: TGTGCCATCAGTGAGTCGGCCGGGCGGCAAACCTACAATGAGCAGTTCTTC.

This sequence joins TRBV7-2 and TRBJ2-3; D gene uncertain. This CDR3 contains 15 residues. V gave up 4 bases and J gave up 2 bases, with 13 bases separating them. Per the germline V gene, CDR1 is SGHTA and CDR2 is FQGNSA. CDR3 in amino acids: CASSSVWQTTDTQYF. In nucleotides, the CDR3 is TGTGCCAGCAGCTCGGTTTGGCAGACCACAGATACGCAGTATTTT.

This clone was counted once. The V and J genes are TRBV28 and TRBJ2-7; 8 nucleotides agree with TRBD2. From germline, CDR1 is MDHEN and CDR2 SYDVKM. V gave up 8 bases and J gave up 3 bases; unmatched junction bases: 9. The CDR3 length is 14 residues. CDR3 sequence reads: CASLKSGGDYEQYF. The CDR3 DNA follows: TGTGCCAGCCTAAAGAGCGGGGGAGACTACGAGCAGTACTTC. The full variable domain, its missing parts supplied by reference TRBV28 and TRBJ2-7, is DVKVTQSSRYLVKRTGEKVFLECVQDMDHENMFWYRQDPGLGLRLIYFSYDVKMKEKGDIPEGYSVSREKKERFSLILESASTNQTSMYLCASLKSGGDYEQYFGPGTRLTVT.

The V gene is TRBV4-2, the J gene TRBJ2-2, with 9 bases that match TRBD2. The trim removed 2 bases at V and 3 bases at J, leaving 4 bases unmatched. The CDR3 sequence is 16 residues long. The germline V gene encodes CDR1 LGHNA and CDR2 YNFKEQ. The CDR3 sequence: CASSQMAGGDTGELFF. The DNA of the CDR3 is TGTGCCAGCAGCCAAATGGCGGGAGGGGACACCGGGGAGCTGTTTTTT.

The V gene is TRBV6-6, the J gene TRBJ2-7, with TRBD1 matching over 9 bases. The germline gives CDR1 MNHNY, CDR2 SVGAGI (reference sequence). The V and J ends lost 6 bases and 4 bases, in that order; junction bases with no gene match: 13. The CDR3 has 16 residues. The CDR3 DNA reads TGTGCCAGCAGCATTCGACCCGGGACAGGGTTTTACGAGCAGTACTTC. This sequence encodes CASSIRPGTGFYEQYF.

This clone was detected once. The CDR3 reads CASSPGFHEQYF. The CDR3 DNA reads as TGCGCCAGCAGCCCCGGTTTCCACGAGCAGTACTTC. This chain uses TRBV5-1 with TRBJ2-5; no definite D call. The J call may not be correct, given that the DNA end is closer to TRBJ2-7. The CDR3 covers 12 residues. CDR1 is SGHRS and CDR2 is YFSETQ in the germline V gene.

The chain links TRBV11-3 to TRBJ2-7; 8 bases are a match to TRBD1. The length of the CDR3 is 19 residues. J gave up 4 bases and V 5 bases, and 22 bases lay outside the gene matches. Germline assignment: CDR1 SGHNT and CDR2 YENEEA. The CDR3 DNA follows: TGTGCCAGCAGCCCAGGACGGGGGCAGGGGGCAGGCTACGGATACGAGCAGTACTTC. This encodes CASSPGRGQGAGYGYEQYF.

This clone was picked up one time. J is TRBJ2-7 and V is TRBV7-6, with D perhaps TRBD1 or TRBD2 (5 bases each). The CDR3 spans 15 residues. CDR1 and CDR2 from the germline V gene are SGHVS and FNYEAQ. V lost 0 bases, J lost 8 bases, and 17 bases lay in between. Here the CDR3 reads CASSLAQGPNLQQYF. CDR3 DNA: TGTGCCAGCAGCTTAGCCCAGGGACCGAACCTGCAGCAGTACTTC.

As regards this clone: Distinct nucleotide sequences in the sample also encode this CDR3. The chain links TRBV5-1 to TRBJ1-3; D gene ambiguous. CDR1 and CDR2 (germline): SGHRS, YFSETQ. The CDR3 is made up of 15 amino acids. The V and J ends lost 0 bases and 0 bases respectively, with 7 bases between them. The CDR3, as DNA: TGCGCCAGCAGCTTGGACCCGGTCTCTGGAAACACCATATATTTT. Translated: CASSLDPVSGNTIYF.

This chain's CDR3 is CAISEAVSYNEQFF. The CDR3 region has the DNA TGTGCCATCAGTGAGGCTGTCTCCTACAATGAGCAGTTCTTC. The rearrangement links TRBV10-3 to TRBJ2-1; D gene unclear. V lost 2 bases and J lost 0, with 5 bases in between. The CDR3 has 14 amino acids. CDR1 ENHRY and CDR2 SYGVKD come from the germline V gene.

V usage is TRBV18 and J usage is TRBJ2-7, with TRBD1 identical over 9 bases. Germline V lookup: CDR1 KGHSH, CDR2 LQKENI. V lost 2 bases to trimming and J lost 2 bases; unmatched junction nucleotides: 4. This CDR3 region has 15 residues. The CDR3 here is CASSPSTGGPYEQYF. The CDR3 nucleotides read TGTGCCAGCTCACCATCGACAGGGGGTCCCTACGAGCAGTACTTC.

The CDR3 region has the DNA TGCGCCAGCAGCGAGCAATTGAATGGAGGGGGCACAGATACGCAGTATTTT. This encodes CASSEQLNGGGTDTQYF. V usage is TRBV5-1 and J usage is TRBJ2-3, with D possibly being TRBD2 (6 bases). Germline loops: CDR1 SGHRS, CDR2 YFSETQ. V was clipped by 4 bases and J by 1 base, with 19 bases between them. The CDR3 totals 17 residues.